The rows below give T cell receptor beta chains drawn from one sample of a study of blood T cell repertoires in COVID-19. Only in-frame clones appear in the TCRdb table, and some are missing; sequencing was by immunoSEQ multiplex PCR. Of about 59,000 clones in the sample, about four fifths are singletons; the top ten hold about 3.5%. Sequences were obtained from peripheral blood. Every receptor here comes from a woman aged 80 or over with acute or convalescent COVID-19. The CDR3 runs from the conserved cysteine through the conserved F or W. A D gene is named only where the DNA matches it firmly. Clone size appears in some rows only: once, few, many, or a class for an expanded clone.

clone_size	v_call	j_call	d_call	cdr3_length	cdr3_aa	cdr3_nt
NA	TRBV25-1	TRBJ1-4	TRBD1	14	CASSLGTGVEKLFF	TGTGCCAGCAGCCTCGGGACAGGGGTGGAAAAACTGTTTTTT
NA	TRBV5-5	TRBJ2-2	NA	14	CASSLVAGTGELFF	TGTGCCAGCAGCTTGGTGGCGGGGACCGGGGAGCTGTTTTTT
NA	TRBV7-8	TRBJ1-1	TRBD1	14	CASSARQGKSEAFF	TGTGCCAGCAGCGCAAGACAGGGGAAATCTGAAGCTTTCTTT
NA	TRBV13	TRBJ2-7	TRBD1	13	CASSWDRGYEQYF	TGTGCCAGCAGCTGGGACAGGGGGTACGAGCAGTACTTC
few	TRBV6-5	TRBJ2-2	NA	15	CASSRPRTATGELFF	TGTGCCAGCAGCCGGCCCAGGACAGCGACCGGGGAGCTGTTTTTT
NA	TRBV30	TRBJ2-7	TRBD2	15	CAWSPGGRAGDEQYF	TGTGCCTGGAGCCCCGGCGGGAGGGCCGGCGACGAGCAGTACTTC
NA	TRBV27	TRBJ2-1	TRBD2	20	CASSLSSIIGTSGRVNEQFF	TGTGCCAGCAGTTTATCCTCAATAATCGGGACTAGCGGGAGGGTCAATGAGCAGTTCTTC
NA	TRBV28	TRBJ2-1	NA	12	CATMRGYNEQFF	TGTGCCACTATGAGGGGGTACAATGAGCAGTTCTTC
NA	TRBV2	TRBJ2-1	TRBD2	14	CASRVAGGYNEQFF	TGTGCCAGCAGAGTTGCGGGGGGCTACAATGAGCAGTTCTTC
NA	TRBV4-1	TRBJ2-1	NA	19	CASSQERTLGSGGVIEQFF	TGCGCCAGCAGCCAAGAAAGGACTCTGGGAAGCGGAGGGGTGATTGAGCAGTTCTTC
NA	TRBV18	TRBJ2-5	TRBD2	17	CASSPPSRGGWDETQYF	TGTGCCAGCTCACCACCGTCGCGGGGGGGCTGGGATGAGACCCAGTACTTC
NA	TRBV5-4	TRBJ2-3	TRBD2	16	CASSLRSGGSTDTQYF	TGTGCCAGCAGCTTGCGTAGCGGGGGTAGCACAGATACGCAGTATTTT
NA	TRBV30	TRBJ2-1	NA	11	CAWSVIASRFF	TGTGCCTGGAGTGTAATAGCTTCGCGGTTCTTC
few	TRBV6-2/TRBV6-3	TRBJ1-1	TRBD1	17	CASSYSTGSGMNTEAFF	TGTGCCAGCAGTTACTCGACAGGGAGTGGGATGAACACTGAAGCTTTCTTT
NA	TRBV5-1	TRBJ2-3	NA	11	CASSGVDTQYF	TGCGCCAGCTCCGGGGTAGATACGCAGTATTTT
NA	TRBV7-9	TRBJ2-7	NA	13	CASSVTGSYEQYF	TGTGCCAGCAGCGTTACAGGGTCTTACGAGCAGTACTTC
NA	TRBV9	TRBJ2-7	TRBD2	15	CASSADLAGTYEQYF	TGTGCCAGCAGCGCCGACCTAGCGGGAACTTACGAGCAGTACTTC
NA	TRBV15	TRBJ2-7	NA	14	CATSRGPGSYEQYF	TGTGCCACCAGCAGAGGTCCGGGCTCCTACGAGCAGTACTTC
NA	TRBV30	TRBJ1-6	NA	13	CAWSVQGISPLHF	TGTGCCTGGAGTGTCCAGGGTATCTCACCCCTCCACTTT
NA	TRBV30	TRBJ2-2	NA	15	CAWSVQVLNTGELFF	TGTGCCTGGAGTGTGCAGGTCTTAAACACCGGGGAGCTGTTTTTT
NA	TRBV15	TRBJ2-7	TRBD2	15	CATSRDGRALSEQYF	TGTGCCACCAGCAGAGATGGGAGGGCCTTGAGCGAGCAGTACTTC
NA	TRBV19	TRBJ1-5	NA	12	CASTDRGQPQHF	TGTGCCAGTACCGATAGGGGGCAGCCCCAGCATTTT
many	TRBV21-1	TRBJ2-3	NA	17	CASSPPGLAGGSDTQYF	TGTGCCAGCAGCCCTCCGGGTCTTGCGGGGGGGTCGGATACGCAGTATTTT
NA	TRBV10-3	TRBJ2-3	NA	14	CAISLISRADTQYF	TGTGCCATCAGTTTAATTAGCAGGGCAGATACGCAGTATTTT
few	TRBV7-3	TRBJ1-1	NA	13	CASSLSQVTEAFF	TGTGCCAGCAGCTTGTCACAGGTCACTGAAGCTTTCTTT
NA	TRBV7-6	TRBJ2-7	TRBD2	15	CASSPSGGLTYEQYF	TGTGCCAGCAGCCCTAGCGGGGGGCTTACCTACGAGCAGTACTTC
NA	TRBV21-1	TRBJ2-7	NA	14	CASLHRADSYEQYF	TGTGCCAGCCTTCACAGGGCAGATTCCTACGAGCAGTACTTC
few	TRBV12-3/TRBV12-4	TRBJ1-6	TRBD1	13	CASTGDRNSPLHF	TGTGCCAGCACAGGGGACAGGAATTCACCCCTCCACTTT
NA	TRBV2	TRBJ1-5	NA	15	CASSDPRRVLQPQHF	TGTGCCAGCAGTGACCCCCGCAGGGTTTTGCAGCCCCAGCATTTT
NA	TRBV5-1	TRBJ1-4	NA	16	CASSLGGAGANEKLFF	TGCGCCAGCAGCTTGGGAGGGGCAGGGGCTAATGAAAAACTGTTTTTT
NA	TRBV29-1	TRBJ1-1	NA	13	CSASSGSGWEAFF	TGCAGCGCCTCCTCCGGGTCGGGATGGGAAGCTTTCTTT
NA	TRBV25-1	TRBJ1-1	TRBD1	13	CASKTGGSPEAFF	TGTGCCAGCAAGACAGGGGGTAGCCCTGAAGCTTTCTTT
NA	TRBV3-1/TRBV3-2	TRBJ1-2	TRBD1	17	CASSHIRDRAFNYGYTF	TGTGCCAGCAGCCATATCCGGGACAGGGCTTTTAACTATGGCTACACCTTC
NA	TRBV27	TRBJ2-7	NA	15	CASSLAGPYSYEQYF	TGTGCCAGCAGTCTGGCAGGGCCCTACTCCTACGAGCAGTACTTC
NA	TRBV6-4	TRBJ2-3	TRBD2	17	CASSATSGSRIADTQYF	TGTGCCAGCAGTGCCACTAGCGGGAGTCGAATCGCGGATACGCAGTATTTT
once	TRBV7-2	TRBJ1-2	NA	14	CASSAKWQGGGYTF	TGTGCCAGCAGCGCCAAGTGGCAGGGCGGAGGCTACACCTTC
NA	TRBV5-5	TRBJ1-4	NA	18	CASSLLPPGGSSNEKLFF	TGTGCCAGCAGCTTGTTACCCCCGGGGGGCTCGTCTAATGAAAAACTGTTTTTT
NA	TRBV30	TRBJ1-2	NA	11	CAWGGPYGYTF	TGTGCCTGGGGGGGCCCCTATGGCTACACCTTC
NA	TRBV7-2	TRBJ1-2	NA	13	CASSLVDAGGYTF	TGTGCCAGCAGCTTAGTCGACGCGGGCGGCTACACCTTC
once	TRBV5-1	TRBJ2-3	TRBD2	14	CASSLAASGGAQYF	TGCGCCAGCAGCTTGGCGGCTAGCGGGGGGGCGCAGTATTTT
NA	TRBV7-9	TRBJ2-5	NA	15	CASSRTSGDQETQYF	TGTGCCAGCAGCAGAACATCCGGGGACCAAGAGACCCAGTACTTC
NA	TRBV7-3	TRBJ1-2	NA	14	CASSLTGGGRGYTF	TGTGCCAGCAGCTTAACGGGAGGGGGACGAGGCTACACCTTC
NA	TRBV24-1	TRBJ1-4	NA	14	CATLIGVVNEKLFF	TGTGCCACCCTCATAGGGGTTGTTAATGAAAAACTGTTTTTT
once	TRBV18	TRBJ2-7	NA	14	CASSTAGAVGEQYF	TGTGCCAGCTCGACTGCAGGGGCAGTTGGCGAGCAGTACTTC
NA	TRBV29-1	TRBJ2-1	NA	12	CSAVSSYNEQFF	TGCAGCGCCGTGAGTTCCTACAATGAGCAGTTCTTC
NA	TRBV12-5	TRBJ2-5	TRBD1	13	CASGRQGQETQYF	TGTGCTAGTGGCCGACAGGGACAAGAGACCCAGTACTTC
NA	TRBV6-2/TRBV6-3	TRBJ2-7	NA	11	CASSEEFEQYF	TGTGCCAGCAGCGAGGAATTCGAGCAGTACTTC
NA	TRBV10-3	TRBJ1-2	NA	13	CAIRQPPNYGYTF	TGTGCCATCCGACAGCCACCTAACTATGGCTACACCTTC
NA	TRBV4-2	TRBJ2-3	TRBD2	16	CASSPRLAGSTDTQYF	TGTGCCAGCAGCCCCCGACTAGCGGGATCCACAGATACGCAGTATTTT
NA	TRBV6-5	TRBJ2-1	NA	15	CASSYRDISYNEQFF	TGTGCCAGCAGTTACCGGGACATCTCCTACAATGAGCAGTTCTTC
NA	TRBV2	TRBJ2-3	NA	13	CASSTDDTRTQYF	TGTGCCAGCAGCACCGACGACACTCGTACGCAGTATTTT
NA	TRBV4-1	TRBJ2-1	NA	14	CASSPPAGASEQFF	TGCGCCAGCAGCCCCCCTGCTGGCGCTAGTGAGCAGTTCTTC
NA	TRBV7-2	TRBJ1-1	NA	13	CASSLVRYTEAFF	TGTGCCAGCAGCTTAGTGCGGTACACTGAAGCTTTCTTT
NA	TRBV5-8	TRBJ2-3	TRBD2	17	CASSPGLAGGGTDTQYF	TGTGCCAGCAGCCCGGGACTAGCGGGAGGTGGCACAGATACGCAGTATTTT
NA	TRBV27	TRBJ2-7	NA	14	CASSLDSIAYEQYF	TGTGCCAGCAGCCTCGACAGCATAGCCTACGAGCAGTACTTC
NA	TRBV7-2	TRBJ1-4	NA	14	CASSPGQINEKLFF	TGTGCCAGCAGCCCAGGACAGATTAATGAAAAACTGTTTTTT
NA	TRBV2	TRBJ2-5	TRBD2	15	CASSVQRGVQETQYF	TGTGCCAGCAGTGTGCAGCGGGGGGTCCAAGAGACCCAGTACTTC
NA	TRBV30	TRBJ2-1	TRBD2	14	CAWSGLAGVPEQFF	TGTGCCTGGAGCGGACTAGCGGGAGTCCCTGAGCAGTTCTTC
NA	TRBV2	TRBJ2-1	TRBD2	14	CASSPGLAGNEQFF	TGTGCCAGCAGCCCGGGACTAGCGGGAAATGAGCAGTTCTTC
few	TRBV27	TRBJ2-1	TRBD2	16	CASTPSPGLGGYEQFF	TGTGCCAGCACCCCTAGTCCGGGACTAGGAGGGTATGAGCAGTTCTTC